Listed here are 20 T cell receptor beta chains from one sample, sequenced in a study of cytomegalovirus exposure and HLA in healthy donors. Primers: 60 Vbeta forward and 13 Jbeta reverse. The assay was immunoSEQ multiplex PCR, and TCRdb's table has in-frame clones only and misses some. The sample consists of 200,000 or so clones, over 75% of them appearing once. What was sequenced was PBMCs. The receptors were gathered from a girl under three years old in good health and CMV-seronegative.

The chain has TRBV29-1 and TRBJ2-7, with D tentatively TRBD2 (5 bases). There are 16 residues in the CDR3. Trimming shortened V by 1 base and J by 2 bases, and 18 bases separated the two germline ends. CDR1 is SQVTM and CDR2 is ANQGSEA in the germline V gene. The CDR3 DNA sequence: TGCAGCGTTGAAGTTGTAGAGGGATCAGGCGCCTACGAGCAGTACTTC. It specifies CSVEVVEGSGAYEQYF.

This chain connects TRBV27 to TRBJ2-3, with D perhaps TRBD2 (6 bases). The germline gives CDR1 MNHEY, CDR2 SMNVEV (reference sequence). V shed 8 bases and J shed 6 bases, with 18 bases lying between them. The length of the CDR3 is 14 residues. The CDR3 region is CASRRLGSFDTQYF. The CDR3 nucleotides are TGTGCCAGCCGCCGACTAGGGAGTTTTGATACGCAGTATTTT.

The V gene is TRBV4-2, the J gene TRBJ1-2; 12 nucleotides match TRBD1. V lost 3 bases, J lost 13 bases, and 3 bases stayed unmatched. This CDR3 has 12 amino acids. Germline V gene lookup returns CDR1 LGHNA and CDR2 YNFKEQ. CDR3 region: CASSQGQGACTF. The DNA for the CDR3 is TGTGCCAGCAGCCAGGGACAGGGGGCTTGCACCTTC.

This clone was counted once. The chain employs TRBV14 and TRBJ1-2; 7 nucleotides match TRBD1. The CDR3 covers 13 residues. Unmatched junction bases numbered 7, after V lost 6 bases and J lost 6 bases. CDR1 is SGHDN and CDR2 is FVKESK in the germline V gene. CDR3 protein: CASSRQGGDGYTF. DNA for the CDR3: TGTGCCAGCAGTAGACAGGGAGGAGATGGCTACACCTTC.

V gene TRBV5-1 combines with J gene TRBJ2-3; D perhaps matches TRBD2 (5 bases). V was trimmed by 4 bases and J by 4 bases, leaving 10 bases between them. The V gene's germline CDR1 is SGHRS and CDR2 YFSETQ. This CDR3 is built from 13 residues. In nucleotides, the CDR3 is TGCGCCAGCAGCCTAGGAGGCCCAGATACGCAGTATTTT. It encodes CASSLGGPDTQYF.

The V gene is TRBV5-4, the J gene TRBJ2-3; 12 bases are shared with TRBD2. V gave up 4 bases and J gave up 7 bases; unmatched junction bases: 13. The CDR3 totals 17 residues. Germline lookup yields CDR1 SGHNT and CDR2 YYREEE (reference sequence). CDR3 sequence: CASSPILAGGSFYTQYF. DNA of the CDR3: TGTGCCAGCAGCCCGATACTAGCGGGAGGAAGTTTCTATACGCAGTATTTT.

This clone is a singleton in its sample. The rearrangement links TRBV6-5 to TRBJ2-5; 8 bases are shared with TRBD1. The J call may not be correct, given that the DNA end is closer to TRBJ2-7. The CDR3 runs 14 residues. Germline V CDR1 and CDR2: MNHEY, SVGAGI. Here the CDR3 DNA reads TGTGCCAGCAGTTTGACAGGGGCCACCTACGAGCAGTACTTC. Its translation: CASSLTGATYEQYF.

The chain recombines TRBV19 with TRBJ2-2; tentative D call: TRBD1 (6 bases). The CDR3 totals 16 residues. Trimming removed 4 bases at V and 6 bases at J, with 18 bases between. CDR1 and CDR2 from the germline V gene are LNHDA and SQIVND (reference sequence). CDR3 bases: TGTGCCAGTAGTAGGCCGCAGGGGTGGAATCCCGGGGAGCTGTTTTTT. Amino acid sequence: CASSRPQGWNPGELFF.

This clone came up a few times. The J gene is TRBJ2-3, the V gene TRBV7-2; the D is unclear. Trimming shortened V by 5 bases and J by 1 base, and 10 bases separated the two germline ends. CDR3 size: 14 residues. CDR1 and CDR2 (germline): SGHTA, FQGNSA. The DNA for the CDR3 is TGTGCCAGCAGCGCCGCCCAGGGCACAGATACGCAGTATTTT. It translates to CASSAAQGTDTQYF.

This rearrangement joins TRBV5-1 to TRBJ2-2; 9 nucleotides match TRBD1. Germline CDR1 and CDR2: SGHRS and YFSETQ. This CDR3 is built from 16 residues. Losses at the gene ends were 4 bases for V and 3 bases for J; bases not matched to a gene: 7. CDR3 DNA sequence: TGCGCCAGCAGCATGAACAGGGGGCCATACACCGGGGAGCTGTTTTTT. Protein sequence: CASSMNRGPYTGELFF.

The chain recombines TRBV27 with TRBJ1-1; D perhaps matches TRBD1 (5 bases). The CDR3 sequence is 13 residues long. CDR1 MNHEY and CDR2 SMNVEV come from the germline V gene (reference sequence). Trimming shortened V by 3 bases and J by 5 bases, and 10 bases separated the two germline ends. CDR3: CASSLVGETEAFF. CDR3 nucleotide sequence: TGTGCCAGCAGTTTGGTAGGGGAAACTGAAGCTTTCTTT.

V and J are TRBV7-8 and TRBJ1-3; D is uncertain. Germline-derived CDR1 and CDR2 are SGHVS and FQNEAQ. The CDR3 contains 16 residues. V gave up 6 bases and J gave up 0 bases, with 15 bases separating them. The CDR3 spells CASSVGGLRSGNTIYF. Here the CDR3 DNA reads TGTGCCAGCAGTGTTGGAGGACTGCGCTCTGGAAACACCATATATTTT.

The chain recombines TRBV5-8 with TRBJ2-5, with TRBD2 identical over 13 bases. The CDR3 runs to 17 residues. Germline trimming cut 0 bases from V and 4 bases from J; bases unmatched to any gene: 6. Germline CDR1 reads SGHTS; CDR2 reads YDEGEE. The CDR3 bases are TGTGCCAGCAGCTTGGGGGCACTAGCGGGGGGGCCAGAGACCCAGTACTTC. This sequence encodes CASSLGALAGGPETQYF. Full variable domain (missing parts from reference TRBV5-8 and TRBJ2-5): EAGVTQSPTHLIKTRGQQATLRCSPISGHTSVYWYQQALGLGLQFLLWYDEGEERNRGNFPPRFSGRQFPNYSSELNVNALELEDSALYLCASSLGALAGGPETQYFGPGTRLLVL.

This chain joins TRBV7-9 and TRBJ1-1; D is possibly TRBD1 (6 bases). V was shortened by 7 bases and J by 5 bases, with 17 bases between the two germline ends. The CDR3 totals 14 residues. Germline V gene sequence: CDR1 SEHNR, CDR2 FQNEAQ (reference sequence). The CDR3 DNA sequence: TGTGCCAGCACTATACAAACAGGGTGGACTGAAGCTTTCTTT. Translation gives CASTIQTGWTEAFF.

The chain joins TRBV2 to TRBJ1-2; possibly TRBD1 for D (5 bases). CDR3 length: 15 residues. The germline CDR1 and CDR2 sequences are SNHLY and FYNNEI. Trimming shortened V by 7 bases and J by 8 bases, and 23 bases separated the two germline ends. The CDR3 nucleotides read TGTGCCAGCACTGACCCAACGGCGGGGCCAGGAGGCTACACCTTC. Its protein is CASTDPTAGPGGYTF.

V is TRBV27 and J is TRBJ2-7; D is possibly TRBD1 (5 bases). Germline CDR1 is MNHEY and CDR2 is SMNVEV (reference sequence). This CDR3 has 16 residues. V lost 0 bases and J 2 bases, leaving 14 bases between the germline ends. The CDR3 nucleotides are TGTGCCAGCAGTTTATCGACCCTGACAGCAACCTACGAGCAGTACTTC. This codes for CASSLSTLTATYEQYF.

V usage is TRBV5-4 and J usage is TRBJ2-3; the D gene is possibly TRBD2 (5 bases). The CDR3 length is 15 residues. Germline V gene data show CDR1 as SGHNT and CDR2 as YYREEE (reference sequence). The V end was cut by 0 bases, the J end by 4 bases, with 12 bases between. The CDR3 loop is CASSLEVSVSDTQYF. In nucleotides, the CDR3 is TGTGCCAGCAGCTTGGAAGTTAGCGTGTCAGATACGCAGTATTTT. The variable domain in full, completed from reference TRBV5-4 and TRBJ2-3, reads ETGVTQSPTHLIKTRGQQVTLRCSSQSGHNTVSWYQQALGQGPQFIFQYYREEENGRGNFPPRFSGLQFPNYSSELNVNALELDDSALYLCASSLEVSVSDTQYFGPGTRLTVL.

The chain has TRBV10-2 and TRBJ2-5; the match to TRBD1 covers 11 bases. Near its end, the DNA agrees better with TRBJ2-7, so the J call may be wrong. This CDR3 has 15 amino acids. The germline V gene has CDR1 WSHSY and CDR2 SAAADI. The CDR3 coding sequence is TGCGCCAGCAGCCCCGGGACAGGGGGATCCTACGAGCAGTACTTC. Translated: CASSPGTGGSYEQYF.

The chain has TRBV9 and TRBJ2-7; the match to TRBD2 covers 10 bases. Germline values: CDR1 SGDLS, CDR2 YYNGEE. Trimming took 0 bases from V and 4 from J; bases not matched to a gene: 7. There are 16 residues in the CDR3. The CDR3 here is CASSVGAGLADYEQYF. The CDR3 DNA sequence: TGTGCCAGCAGCGTAGGAGCCGGACTAGCGGATTACGAGCAGTACTTC.

The V call is TRBV6-5, the J call TRBJ1-2; 7 nucleotides line up with TRBD1. CDR3 length: 14 residues. The germline CDR1 and CDR2 sequences are MNHEY and SVGAGI. V lost 3 bases and J lost 3; bases outside the gene matches: 4. The CDR3 is CASSYSGGHYGYTF. The CDR3 DNA reads as TGTGCCAGCAGTTATTCAGGGGGGCACTATGGCTACACCTTC.